This TCR beta chain was sequenced for a study of blood T cell repertoires in COVID-19. Study background: Researchers got acute and convalescent COVID-19 samples from the United States, Italy and Spain. PBMCs, B-cell-depleted T cells, or T cells were the source of the cDNA or gDNA that made up the material.

Germline V lookup: CDR1 LNHDA, CDR2 SQIVND (reference sequence). J gave up 7 bases and V 7 bases, and 6 bases lay outside the gene matches. This CDR3 has 13 amino acids. As originally analysed: Estimated nucleated cell counts came from reference gene primer amplification. Measured with immunoSEQ multiplex PCR; TCRdb has only the in-frame clones, and not every one. The DNA was the basis for D and trimming; V, J and clone size are from that table. The table has about 110,000 clones, roughly 84% seen once; the top ten hold approximately 7.9%. The chain combines TRBV19 with TRBJ2-7; 11 bases map to TRBD2. The source is a woman over 75 with active or convalescent COVID-19. Sequenced sample: peripheral blood. The CDR3 loop reads CASKPLAGGEQYF. The CDR3 coding sequence is TGTGCCAGTAAGCCGCTAGCGGGGGGAGAGCAGTACTTC.